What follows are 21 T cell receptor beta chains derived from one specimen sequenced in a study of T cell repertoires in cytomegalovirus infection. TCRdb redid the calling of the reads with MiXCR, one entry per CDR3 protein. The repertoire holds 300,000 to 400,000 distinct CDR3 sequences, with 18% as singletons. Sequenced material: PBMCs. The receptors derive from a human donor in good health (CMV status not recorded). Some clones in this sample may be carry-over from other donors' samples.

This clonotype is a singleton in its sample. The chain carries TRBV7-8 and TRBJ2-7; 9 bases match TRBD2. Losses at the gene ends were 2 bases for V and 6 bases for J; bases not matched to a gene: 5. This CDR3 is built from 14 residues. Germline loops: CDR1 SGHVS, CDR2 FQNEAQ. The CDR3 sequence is CASSLRGGRVEQYF. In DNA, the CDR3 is TGTGCCAGCAGCTTAAGGGGCGGGAGGGTCGAGCAGTACTTC.

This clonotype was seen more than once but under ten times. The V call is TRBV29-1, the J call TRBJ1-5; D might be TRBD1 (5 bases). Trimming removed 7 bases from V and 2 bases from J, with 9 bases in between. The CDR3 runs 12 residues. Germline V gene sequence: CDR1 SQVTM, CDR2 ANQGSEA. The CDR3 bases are TGCAGCGCAGGGAATGGCAATCAGCCCCAGCATTTT. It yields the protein CSAGNGNQPQHF.

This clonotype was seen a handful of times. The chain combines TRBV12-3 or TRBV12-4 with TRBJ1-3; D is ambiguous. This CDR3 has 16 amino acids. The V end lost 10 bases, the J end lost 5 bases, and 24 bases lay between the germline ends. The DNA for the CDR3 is TGTGCCACCGAAGTGGCGGGGAAGAAGAGCAGAAACACCATATATTTT. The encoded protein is CATEVAGKKSRNTIYF.

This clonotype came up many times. DNA for the CDR3: TGTGCCAGCAGTGGAGTAACAGGGGACAATGAGCAGTTCTTC. Residues: CASSGVTGDNEQFF. V is TRBV28 and J is TRBJ2-1; 7 nucleotides line up with TRBD1. From germline, CDR1 is MDHEN and CDR2 SYDVKM. Losses at the gene ends were 5 bases for V and 5 bases for J; bases not matched to a gene: 6. The CDR3 spans 14 residues. Filled out from reference TRBV28 and TRBJ2-1, the complete variable domain reads DVKVTQSSRYLVKRTGEKVFLECVQDMDHENMFWYRQDPGLGLRLIYFSYDVKMKEKGDIPEGYSVSREKKERFSLILESASTNQTSMYLCASSGVTGDNEQFFGPGTRLTVL.

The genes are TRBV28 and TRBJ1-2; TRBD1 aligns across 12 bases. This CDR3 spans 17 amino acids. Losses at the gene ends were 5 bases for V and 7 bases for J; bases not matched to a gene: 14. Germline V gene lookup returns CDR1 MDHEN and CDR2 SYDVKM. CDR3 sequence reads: CASSRPLTGTGGSGYTF. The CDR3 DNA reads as TGTGCCAGCAGTCGTCCCCTAACCGGGACAGGGGGCAGTGGCTACACCTTC.

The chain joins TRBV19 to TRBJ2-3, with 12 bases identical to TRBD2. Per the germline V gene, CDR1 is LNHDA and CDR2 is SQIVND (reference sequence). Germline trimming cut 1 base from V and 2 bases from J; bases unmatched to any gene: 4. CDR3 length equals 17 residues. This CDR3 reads CASSIGTSGTYTDTQYF. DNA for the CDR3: TGTGCCAGTAGTATAGGGACTAGCGGGACCTACACAGATACGCAGTATTTT. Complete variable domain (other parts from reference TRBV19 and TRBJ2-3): DGGITQSPKYLFRKEGQNVTLSCEQNLNHDAMYWYRQDPGQGLRLIYYSQIVNDFQKGDIAEGYSVSREKKESFPLTVTSAQKNPTAFYLCASSIGTSGTYTDTQYFGPGTRLTVL.

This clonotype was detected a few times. CDR3 sequence (DNA): TGTGCCAGCACAGGACAGGGAGTTTATTCACCCCTCCACTTT. It codes for CASTGQGVYSPLHF. The rearrangement joins TRBV28 to TRBJ1-6; TRBD1 matches at 8 bases. Germline V gene sequence: CDR1 MDHEN, CDR2 SYDVKM. This CDR3 comprises 14 residues. With V trimmed by 7 bases and J by 8 bases, 7 bases remained unmatched. Using reference TRBV28 and TRBJ1-6 for the parts outside the CDR3, the full variable domain is DVKVTQSSRYLVKRTGEKVFLECVQDMDHENMFWYRQDPGLGLRLIYFSYDVKMKEKGDIPEGYSVSREKKERFSLILESASTNQTSMYLCASTGQGVYSPLHFGNGTRLTVT.

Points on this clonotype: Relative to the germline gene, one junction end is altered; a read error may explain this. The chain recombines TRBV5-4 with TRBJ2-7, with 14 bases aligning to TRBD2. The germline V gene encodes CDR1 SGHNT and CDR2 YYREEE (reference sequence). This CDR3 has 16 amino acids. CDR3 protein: CASSAGLAGGTYEQCF. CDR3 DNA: TGTGCCAGCAGCGCCGGACTAGCGGGAGGTACCTACGAGCAGTGCTTC.

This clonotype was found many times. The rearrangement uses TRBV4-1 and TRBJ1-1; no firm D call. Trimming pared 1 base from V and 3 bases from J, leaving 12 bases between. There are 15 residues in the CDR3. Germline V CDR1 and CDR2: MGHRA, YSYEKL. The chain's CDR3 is CASSQGSRAHTEAFF. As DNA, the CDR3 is TGCGCCAGCAGCCAAGGGTCCAGAGCACACACTGAAGCTTTCTTT.

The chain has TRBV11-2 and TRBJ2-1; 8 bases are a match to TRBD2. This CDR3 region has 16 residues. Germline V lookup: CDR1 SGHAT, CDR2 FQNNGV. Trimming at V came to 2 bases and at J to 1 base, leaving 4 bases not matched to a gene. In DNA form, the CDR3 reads TGTGCCAGCAGCTTATGGGCGGGAGGATCCTACAATGAGCAGTTCTTC. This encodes CASSLWAGGSYNEQFF.

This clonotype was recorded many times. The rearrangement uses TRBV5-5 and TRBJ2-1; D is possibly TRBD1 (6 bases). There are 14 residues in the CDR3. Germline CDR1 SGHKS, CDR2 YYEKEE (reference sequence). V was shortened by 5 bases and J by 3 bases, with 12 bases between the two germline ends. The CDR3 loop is CASRMDSDYNEQFF. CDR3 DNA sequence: TGTGCCAGCAGGATGGACAGTGACTACAATGAGCAGTTCTTC.

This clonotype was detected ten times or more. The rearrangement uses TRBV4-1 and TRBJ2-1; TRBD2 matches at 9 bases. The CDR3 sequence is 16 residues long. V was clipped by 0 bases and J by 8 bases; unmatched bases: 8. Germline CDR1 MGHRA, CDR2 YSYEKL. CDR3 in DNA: TGCGCCAGCAGCCAAGATGCGGGGGGGCCTGGTGATGAGCAGTTCTTC. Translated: CASSQDAGGPGDEQFF.

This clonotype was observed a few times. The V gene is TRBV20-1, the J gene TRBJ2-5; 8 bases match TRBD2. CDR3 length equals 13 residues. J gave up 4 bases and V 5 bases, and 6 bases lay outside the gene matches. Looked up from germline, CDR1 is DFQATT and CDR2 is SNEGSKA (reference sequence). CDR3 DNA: TGCAGTGCTCCACCGGGGGGGGGAGAGACCCAGTACTTC. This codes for CSAPPGGGETQYF.

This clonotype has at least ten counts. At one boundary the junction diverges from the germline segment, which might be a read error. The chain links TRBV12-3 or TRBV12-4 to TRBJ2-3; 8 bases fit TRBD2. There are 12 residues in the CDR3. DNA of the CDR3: TGTGCCAGCAGCTTAGCGGGGGATACGCAGTATTTT. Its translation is CASSLAGDTQYF.

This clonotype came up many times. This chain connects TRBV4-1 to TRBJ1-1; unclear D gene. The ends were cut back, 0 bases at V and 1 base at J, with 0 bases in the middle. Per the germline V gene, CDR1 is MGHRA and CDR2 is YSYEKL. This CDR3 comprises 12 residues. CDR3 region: CASSQENTEAFF. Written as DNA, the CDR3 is TGCGCCAGCAGCCAAGAGAACACTGAAGCTTTCTTT.

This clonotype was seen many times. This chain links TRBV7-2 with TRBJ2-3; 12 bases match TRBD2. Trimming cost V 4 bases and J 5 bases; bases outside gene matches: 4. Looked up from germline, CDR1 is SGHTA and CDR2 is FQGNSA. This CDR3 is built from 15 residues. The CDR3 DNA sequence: TGTGCCAGCAGCTCCGGACTAGCGGGAAGAGATACGCAGTATTTT. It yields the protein CASSSGLAGRDTQYF.

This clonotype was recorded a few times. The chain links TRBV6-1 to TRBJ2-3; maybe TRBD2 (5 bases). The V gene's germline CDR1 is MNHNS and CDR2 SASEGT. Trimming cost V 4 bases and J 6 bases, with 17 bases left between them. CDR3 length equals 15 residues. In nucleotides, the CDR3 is TGTGCCAGCAGTGGGCCGACTACGGTCGGGGATACGCAGTATTTT. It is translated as CASSGPTTVGDTQYF.

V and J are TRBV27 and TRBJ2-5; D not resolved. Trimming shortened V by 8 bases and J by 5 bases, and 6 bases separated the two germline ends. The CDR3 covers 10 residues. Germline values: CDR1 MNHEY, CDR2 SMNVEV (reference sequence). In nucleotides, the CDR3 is TGTGCCAGCCCGCAGGAGACCCAGTACTTC. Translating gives CASPQETQYF.

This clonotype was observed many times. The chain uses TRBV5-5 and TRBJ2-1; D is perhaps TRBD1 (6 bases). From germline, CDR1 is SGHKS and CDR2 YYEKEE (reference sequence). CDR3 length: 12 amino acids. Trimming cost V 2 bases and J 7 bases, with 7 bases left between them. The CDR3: CASSFQGNEQFF. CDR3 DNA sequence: TGTGCCAGCAGCTTCCAGGGGAATGAGCAGTTCTTC.

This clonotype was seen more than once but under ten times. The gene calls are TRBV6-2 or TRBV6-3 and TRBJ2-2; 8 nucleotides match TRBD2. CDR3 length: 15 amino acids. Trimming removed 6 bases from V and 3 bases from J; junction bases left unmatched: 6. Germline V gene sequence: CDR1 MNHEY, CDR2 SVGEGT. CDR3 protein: CASRRSGADTGELFF. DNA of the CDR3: TGTGCCAGCAGACGTAGCGGGGCAGACACCGGGGAGCTGTTTTTT.

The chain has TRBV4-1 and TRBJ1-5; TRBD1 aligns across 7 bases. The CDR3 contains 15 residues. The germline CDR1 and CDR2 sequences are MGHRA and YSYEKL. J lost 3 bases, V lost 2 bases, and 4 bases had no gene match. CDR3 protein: CASSQPGQNNQPQHF. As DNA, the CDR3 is TGCGCCAGCAGCCAACCGGGACAGAACAATCAGCCCCAGCATTTT.